The next 10 T cell receptor beta chains were all read from a single sample in a study of blood T cell repertoires in COVID-19. Some clones are missing from TCRdb's copy, which holds only in-frame ones; the method was immunoSEQ multiplex PCR. The table has fewer than 300,000 clones, around 90% seen once. The material sequenced was peripheral blood. Every receptor here comes from a man younger than 30 with active or convalescent COVID-19.

This sequence joins TRBV19 and TRBJ1-6; a weak D match, TRBD1 (5 bases). The CDR3 runs to 14 residues. Germline CDR1 and CDR2: LNHDA and SQIVND (reference sequence). Trimming left V 1 base short and J 7 bases short, with 8 bases between. CDR3 bases: TGTGCCAGTAGTATAGGTGGGGGGAATTCACCCCTCCACTTT. Its translation: CASSIGGGNSPLHF. Drawing the rest from reference TRBV19 and TRBJ1-6, the complete variable domain is DGGITQSPKYLFRKEGQNVTLSCEQNLNHDAMYWYRQDPGQGLRLIYYSQIVNDFQKGDIAEGYSVSREKKESFPLTVTSAQKNPTAFYLCASSIGGGNSPLHFGNGTRLTVT.

The rearrangement uses TRBV6-5 and TRBJ2-1; 8 positions agree with TRBD1. V was pared by 2 bases and J by 2 bases, with 2 bases of the junction left unmatched. CDR1 and CDR2 from the germline V gene are MNHEY and SVGAGI. This CDR3 spans 15 amino acids. The CDR3 sequence is CASSYGTGPYNEQFF. CDR3 DNA: TGTGCCAGCAGTTACGGGACAGGACCCTACAATGAGCAGTTCTTC.

The rearrangement joins TRBV5-4 to TRBJ2-3; D possibly corresponds to TRBD1 (6 bases). The germline CDR1 and CDR2 sequences are SGHNT and YYREEE (reference sequence). Trimming stripped 2 bases from V and 4 bases from J, with 11 bases between. The CDR3 is 14 amino acids. CDR3 in DNA: TGTGCCAGCAGCTTCATCTCAGGGGCAGATACGCAGTATTTT. This codes for CASSFISGADTQYF.

The chain employs TRBV5-6 and TRBJ2-3; TRBD1 aligns across 12 bases. Looked up from germline, CDR1 is SGHDT and CDR2 is YYEEEE. CDR3 length: 16 amino acids. V trimming: 3 bases; J trimming: 3 bases; junction bases outside the gene matches: 5. The CDR3 bases are TGTGCCAGCAGCTCCGGGACAGGGGGCAGGACAGATACGCAGTATTTT. Encoded protein: CASSSGTGGRTDTQYF.

This sequence joins TRBV4-3 and TRBJ2-2; D is ambiguous. Germline V lookup: CDR1 LGHNA, CDR2 YSLEER. Trimming stripped 0 bases from V and 5 bases from J, with 7 bases between. This CDR3 contains 14 residues. The chain's CDR3 is CASSQEKTTGELFF. The CDR3 DNA reads as TGCGCCAGCAGCCAAGAGAAGACAACCGGGGAGCTGTTTTTT.

This chain links TRBV7-6 with TRBJ1-2, with TRBD1 matching over 7 bases. J was trimmed by 7 bases and V by 3 bases; bases with no gene match: 5. The germline V gene encodes CDR1 SGHVS and CDR2 FNYEAQ. This CDR3 has 13 amino acids. This chain's CDR3 is CASSFTGVGGYTF. CDR3 coding DNA: TGTGCCAGCAGCTTCACAGGGGTTGGTGGCTACACCTTC.

The chain uses TRBV28 and TRBJ1-5; D gene uncertain. The V and J ends lost 3 bases and 4 bases respectively, with 10 bases between them. The CDR3 runs to 14 residues. The germline V gene encodes CDR1 MDHEN and CDR2 SYDVKM. The CDR3 sequence is CASSLLRGNQPQHF. As DNA, the CDR3 is TGTGCCAGCAGTTTGCTCCGGGGAAATCAGCCCCAGCATTTT.

This chain joins TRBV6-5 and TRBJ1-5; D is possibly TRBD1 (5 bases). V was pared by 5 bases and J by 4 bases, with 9 bases between. This CDR3 comprises 13 residues. Germline V gene lookup returns CDR1 MNHEY and CDR2 SVGAGI. CDR3 sequence (DNA): TGTGCCAGCAGTAATGGACAAAATCAGCCCCAGCATTTT. This sequence encodes CASSNGQNQPQHF.

The rearrangement uses TRBV19 and TRBJ1-2; D is possibly TRBD1 (5 bases). CDR3 length: 12 amino acids. Between the trimmed V and J ends, which lost 3 bases and 4 bases, there was a span of 6 bases. Germline CDR1 is LNHDA and CDR2 is SQIVND (reference sequence). CDR3 sequence (DNA): TGTGCCAGTAGTATCGACAGCTATGGCTACACCTTC. This gives the protein CASSIDSYGYTF. Based on the CDR3 plus reference TRBV19 and TRBJ1-2, the full variable domain is DGGITQSPKYLFRKEGQNVTLSCEQNLNHDAMYWYRQDPGQGLRLIYYSQIVNDFQKGDIAEGYSVSREKKESFPLTVTSAQKNPTAFYLCASSIDSYGYTFGSGTRLTVV.

The chain joins TRBV6-5 to TRBJ1-6; 7 bases fit TRBD1. This CDR3 is 13 amino acids long. Germline CDR1 reads MNHEY; CDR2 reads SVGAGI. V trimming: 7 bases; J trimming: 9 bases; junction bases outside the gene matches: 6. CDR3 amino acids: CASMGQGGSPLHF. Written as DNA, the CDR3 is TGTGCCAGCATGGGGCAGGGGGGTTCACCCCTCCACTTT.